This T cell receptor beta chain was captured in a study of beta chain features in type 1 diabetes. General study points: Here, the possible influence of HLA type (on TCRB rearrangement) remained unresolved. Researchers report that Type 1 diabetes patients had moderately but significantly shorter TCRB CDR3s across all four CD4+ subsets.

There are a few counts of this clone. Its antigen is currently unknown. A heparinised blood draw that averaged approximately 120 mL was obtained once from each donor. CD4+ naive, central memory, regulatory and stem cell-like memory subsets were isolated by sorting on CD45RO/CCR7/CD25/CD127/CD95/CD27. Germline CDR1 reads LNHDA; CDR2 reads SQIVND (reference sequence). The CDR3 sequence is 17 residues long. V was clipped by 6 bases and J by 3 bases; unmatched bases: 12. Expressed TCRB transcripts were sequenced because the entire RNA isolate underwent reverse transcription. The table came from immunoSEQ multiplex PCR; TCRdb's copy has only in-frame clones and leaves some out. This table has 250,000 to 350,000 clones, about 11% appearing once.

Sequences were obtained from naive CD4+ T cells from blood. V is TRBV19 and J is TRBJ2-1; 9 bases match TRBD1. The source is a woman between 25 and 40 years old in good health. The CDR3 reads CASRRAAGTGNYNEQFF. The CDR3, as DNA: TGTGCCAGTAGACGAGCCGCCGGGACAGGGAACTACAATGAGCAGTTCTTC. Drawing the rest from reference TRBV19 and TRBJ2-1, the complete variable domain is DGGITQSPKYLFRKEGQNVTLSCEQNLNHDAMYWYRQDPGQGLRLIYYSQIVNDFQKGDIAEGYSVSREKKESFPLTVTSAQKNPTAFYLCASRRAAGTGNYNEQFFGPGTRLTVL.